A single TCR beta chain is shown here with its context. The antigen remains unidentified. This specimen belongs to a study of naive and memory T cell subsets. Study-level results: Over 85% of naive TCR sequences appeared only once, unlike memory subsets. Findings for naive and memory subsets could not be checked against ground truth. RNA-based TCR counts may shift with T cell activation and differentiation.

An equimolar mix of two oligonucleotides served as the beta constant-region primer for TRBC1 and TRBC2. A 12-nucleotide UMI and the SP2 primer were added to the cDNA 3' end by oligonucleotide ligation. TCRdb re-called the UMI-ligation and nested PCR reads with MiXCR, one entry per CDR3 protein. The sample contains roughly 91,000 distinct CDR3 sequences, around 12% of which appear only once. Sequenced material: central memory CD4+ T cells from blood. This sequence was found in a human donor in good health.

The DNA for the CDR3 is TGTGCCACCAGTGACCCAGCGGGAGGGCCCTCCAATGAGCAGTTCTTC. Protein sequence: CATSDPAGGPSNEQFF. This sequence joins TRBV24-1 and TRBJ2-1; 10 nucleotides line up with TRBD2. After removal of 4 bases from V and 6 bases from J, the junction contained 8 bases not matched to a gene. Germline V gives CDR1 KGHDR, CDR2 SFDVKD. This CDR3 spans 16 amino acids.